This T cell receptor beta chain emerged from a study of OX40 agonist ivuxolimab in advanced cancers. About the study as a whole: Ivuxolimab, which targeted the costimulatory receptor OX40 (CD134), was an agonistic, fully human IgG2 monoclonal antibody. Intravenous ivuxolimab was administered to patients every 2 weeks at six dose levels: 0.01, 0.1, 0.3, 1.5, 3 and 10 mg/kg. Of the approximately 50 patients in dose escalation, about 20 had hepatocellular carcinoma, some 15 had melanoma, 9 had renal cell carcinoma and 9 had head and neck cancer. The purpose of peripheral TCRbeta sequencing was to test whether ivuxolimab changed TCR sequence diversity and led to clonal T-cell expansion. The dose-escalation cohort was around 83% male with a mean age of about 60 years, ranging from 23 to 79. Prior anti-PD-1, anti-PD-L1 or anti-CTLA-4 therapy was permitted, and checkpoint inhibitors had been received by about 44% of dose-escalation patients. The paper reports the monotherapy dose-escalation portion (N of about 50 patients) of the phase I ivuxolimab trial. Partial responses occurred in three dose-escalation patients: two with cutaneous melanoma and one with hepatocellular carcinoma. Points the paper makes about the study in general: After ivuxolimab, expanded clones were on average more numerous among CD8+ T cells than among CD4+ T cells. In the 0.1-3.0 mg/kg groups, partial responders were among the patients with the lowest normalized peripheral clonal expansion, particularly in CD8+ T cells. Clonal expansion of both CD4+ and CD8+ blood T cells was observed from baseline to week 6 at doses 0.1 to 3.0 mg/kg. Which antigens the clonally expanded peripheral T cells were specific for was not determined. Low levels of normalized T-cell clonal expansion were also seen in some patients who did not respond.

Genomic DNA was extracted from sorted cells for sequencing of the TCRbeta CDR3 region. TCRbeta CDR3 regions were sequenced using the immunoSEQ Assay. The clones in this table, taken by TCRdb from immuneACCESS, are in-frame only. Not every clone is retained; where verified, under half of the shortfall comes from an unresolved V gene, and the cause of the rest is unknown. The sample table holds tens of thousands of clones, of which roughly 88% were seen once. Clones ranked in the top ten supply roughly 4.3% of the sample. A note on this clone: The target of this receptor is not known. It has no much larger one-base neighbor in the sample; base qualities were not kept. Other DNA sequences in the same sample also yield this CDR3.

Patients with a history of autoimmune disease or receiving systemic immunosuppression were excluded from the trial. Peripheral blood for TCR sequencing was collected from all dose cohorts at baseline, on cycle 4 day 1, and on cycle 7 day 1. Samples came from an open-label, multicenter, first-in-human phase I dose-escalation trial of ivuxolimab. Adults with locally advanced or metastatic head and neck squamous cell, hepatocellular, melanoma or renal cell carcinoma were enrolled in the trial. Before TCR sequencing, CD4+ and CD8+ T cells were separately sorted from peripheral blood. V trim: 4 bases; J trim: 2 bases; unmatched bases: 1. Measured from the cysteine to the phenylalanine, the CDR3 is 14 residues long. The retained sequence is limited to the CDR3, 42 bases, with the frame set at the first base. CDR1 is given as SNHLY and CDR2 as FYNNEI, both from the germline V gene.

The V gene is TRBV2 and the J gene is TRBJ2-5; TRBD1 lines up with 10 middle nucleotides. The TCR was taken from an adult with an advanced solid tumor such as melanoma, head and neck, liver or kidney cancer. The source was CD4+ or CD8+ T cells sorted from blood, collected in a trial of the OX40 agonist ivuxolimab. The CDR3 region has the sequence CASSGTGGQETQYF. The nucleotide sequence is given as TGTGCCAGCAGTGGGACAGGGGGTCAAGAGACCCAGTACTTC.